Below, one T cell receptor beta chain is given with its context. Its specificity is unknown. This sample was taken from a study of T cell responses to AZD1222 COVID-19 vaccine. Regarding the study as a whole: The CD4 TCRs associated with vaccination extended across spike and predominated at 160-218 and 743-854. When two AZD1222 doses had been given, Spike-specific TCR breadth and depth rose. Donor demographics were predominantly white British with a female majority; clonal diversity may be underestimated. Repertoire sampling was restricted to post-peak T cell response timepoints.

The protocol was immunoSEQ multiplex PCR, while the TCRdb copy is restricted to in-frame clones and leaves out a portion. The profile shows approximately 130,000 clones, roughly nine tenths of them singletons. This CDR3 comprises 14 residues. Germline-derived CDR1 and CDR2 are SGHRS and YFSETQ. The V and J ends lost 3 bases and 5 bases respectively, with 14 bases between them. Here the sequenced sample was peripheral blood, taken 28 days after the second AZD1222 dose. This receptor was taken from an adult who received the AZD1222 COVID-19 vaccine. The chain is built from TRBV5-1 and TRBJ2-5; D may be TRBD1 or TRBD2 (6 bases each). CDR3 nucleotide sequence: TGCGCCAGCAGCTCCACCAGGGGACTCGAGACCCAGTACTTC. Translation gives CASSSTRGLETQYF.